This TCR beta chain appears in the sequencing data of a study of metastatic and nonmetastatic thyroid tumors. Across the whole study: Samples came from malignant and benign thyroid patients, and repertoires were compared across blood and tumor or nodule tissue.

A word on this clone: Its antigen is undetermined.

As originally analysed: A classifier of distant metastasis in papillary thyroid cancer was built from CDR3 differences (across clinicopathological groups). TCRdb re-analyzed the PCR reads through MiXCR. The V and J calls were determined by TCRdb, not by the authors. The profile shows around 12,000 clones, approximately 30% of them singletons. V was shortened by 2 bases and J by 4 bases, with 11 bases between the two germline ends. The CDR3 has 14 residues. From germline, CDR1 is GTSNPN and CDR2 SVGIG (reference sequence). Study-wide results and caveats: When malignant thyroid tumors were compared with benign nodules, TCR beta diversity was reportedly significantly higher in the malignant tumors. This held in both blood and tumor samples.

Each patient went into thyroid surgery without having received any treatment. The V gene is TRBV30, the J gene TRBJ2-2; D might be TRBD1 (6 bases). The source of this sequence is a female donor with papillary thyroid cancer or a benign thyroid nodule (not recorded which). Some clones in this sample may be carry-over from other donors' samples. Sequenced: tumor tissue. CDR3 residues: CAWSRTERTGELFF. In nucleotides, the CDR3 is TGTGCCTGGAGTAGGACAGAGCGCACCGGGGAGCTGTTTTTT. Looking up the rest from reference TRBV30 and TRBJ2-2 gives the full variable domain: SQTIHQWPATLVQPVGSPLSLECTVEGTSNPNLYWYRQAAGRGLQLLFYSVGIGQISSEVPQNLSASRPQDRQFILSSKKLLLSDSGFYLCAWSRTERTGELFFGEGSRLTVL.